This T cell receptor beta chain was observed in a study of OX40 agonist ivuxolimab in advanced cancers. Produced via immunoSEQ multiplex PCR; TCRdb's table is partial and in-frame only. The sample contains approximately 84,000 clones, 86% of which appear only once. The germline V gene encodes CDR1 ENHRY and CDR2 SYGVKD. V lost 6 bases to trimming and J lost 5 bases, with 19 bases between them. This CDR3 contains 15 residues. The receptor's source is an adult with an advanced solid tumor such as melanoma, head and neck, liver or kidney cancer. The material sequenced was CD4+ or CD8+ T cells sorted from blood, taken in a trial of the OX40 agonist ivuxolimab. The genes are TRBV10-3 and TRBJ2-5; D may match TRBD1 or TRBD2 (5 bases each). CDR3 loop: CAISSWTKGEETQYF. CDR3 DNA: TGTGCCATCAGCAGCTGGACCAAAGGGGAGGAGACCCAGTACTTC.